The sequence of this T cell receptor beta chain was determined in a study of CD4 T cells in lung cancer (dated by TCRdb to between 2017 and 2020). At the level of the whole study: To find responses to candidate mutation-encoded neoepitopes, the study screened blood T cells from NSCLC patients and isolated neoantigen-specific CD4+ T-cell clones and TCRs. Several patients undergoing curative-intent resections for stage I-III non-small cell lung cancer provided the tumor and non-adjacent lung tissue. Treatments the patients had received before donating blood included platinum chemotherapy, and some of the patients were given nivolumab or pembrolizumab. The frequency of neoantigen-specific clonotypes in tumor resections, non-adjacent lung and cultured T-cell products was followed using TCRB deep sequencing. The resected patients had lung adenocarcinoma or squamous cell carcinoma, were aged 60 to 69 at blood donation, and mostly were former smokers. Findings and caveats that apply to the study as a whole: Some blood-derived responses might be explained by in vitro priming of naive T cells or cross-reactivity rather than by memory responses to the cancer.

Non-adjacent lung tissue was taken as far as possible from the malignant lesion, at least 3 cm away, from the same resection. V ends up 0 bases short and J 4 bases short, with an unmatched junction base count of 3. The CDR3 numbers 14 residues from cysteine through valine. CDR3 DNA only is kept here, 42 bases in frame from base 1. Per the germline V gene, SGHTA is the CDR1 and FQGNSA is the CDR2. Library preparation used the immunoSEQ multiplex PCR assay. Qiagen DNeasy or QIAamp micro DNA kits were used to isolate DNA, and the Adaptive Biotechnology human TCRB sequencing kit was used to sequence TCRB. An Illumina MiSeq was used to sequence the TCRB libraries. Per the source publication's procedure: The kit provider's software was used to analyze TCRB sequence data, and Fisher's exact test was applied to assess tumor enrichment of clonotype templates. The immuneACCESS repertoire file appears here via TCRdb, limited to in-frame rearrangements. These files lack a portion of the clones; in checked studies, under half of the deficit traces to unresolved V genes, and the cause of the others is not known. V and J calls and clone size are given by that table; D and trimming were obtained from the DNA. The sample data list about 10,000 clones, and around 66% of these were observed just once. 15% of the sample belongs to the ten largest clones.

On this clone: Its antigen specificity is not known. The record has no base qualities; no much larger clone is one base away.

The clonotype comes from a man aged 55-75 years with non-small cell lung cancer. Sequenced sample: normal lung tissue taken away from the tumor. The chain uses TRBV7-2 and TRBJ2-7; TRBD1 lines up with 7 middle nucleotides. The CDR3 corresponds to CASSLAGTAYEQYV. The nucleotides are TGTGCCAGCAGCTTAGCTGGGACAGCATACGAGCAGTACGTC.